This T cell receptor (beta chain) appears in the sequencing data of a study of CD8 T cell repertoires and HIV-1 epitope variants. Background on the study: Separate wells received one of Twenty-five Gag or Nef variant peptides. 1M T cells were kept uncultured as a baseline.

Turning to this clone: Its antigen remains unknown.

Per the germline V gene, CDR1 is SEHNR and CDR2 is FQNEAQ (reference sequence). V lost 5 bases and J lost 0, with 14 bases in between. The length of the CDR3 is 15 residues. Sequencing of TCR beta CDR3 used immunoSEQ survey depth. Here immunoSEQ multiplex PCR was the method, and the copy in TCRdb shows in-frame clones only, minus some. The sample yields some 5,700 clones, under 70% seen once. This sequence was found in a male donor with HIV. Material for sequencing was cultured CD8+ T cells derived from PBMCs. The chain uses TRBV7-9 and TRBJ2-7; possibly TRBD1 for D (5 bases). This chain's CDR3 is CASSALQGFSYEQYF. CDR3 nucleotides: TGTGCCAGCAGCGCCCTCCAGGGATTCTCCTACGAGCAGTACTTC.